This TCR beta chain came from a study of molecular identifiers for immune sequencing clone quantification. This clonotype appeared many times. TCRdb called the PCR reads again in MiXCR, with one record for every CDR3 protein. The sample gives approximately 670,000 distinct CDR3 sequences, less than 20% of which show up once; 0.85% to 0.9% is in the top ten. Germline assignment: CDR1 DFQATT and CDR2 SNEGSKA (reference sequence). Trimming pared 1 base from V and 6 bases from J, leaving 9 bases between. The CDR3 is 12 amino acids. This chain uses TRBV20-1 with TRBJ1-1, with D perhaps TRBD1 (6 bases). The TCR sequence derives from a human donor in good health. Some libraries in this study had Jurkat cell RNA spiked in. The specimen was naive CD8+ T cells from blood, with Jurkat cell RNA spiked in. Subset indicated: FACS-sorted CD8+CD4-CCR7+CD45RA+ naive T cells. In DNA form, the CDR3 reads TGCAGTGCTAGAGGGGGGGCTGCTGAAGCTTTCTTT. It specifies CSARGGAAEAFF.